This TCR beta chain was sequenced for a study of blood T cell repertoires in COVID-19. Study in general: Samples taken during acute and convalescent COVID-19 were collected in the United States, Italy and Spain.

The V gene end was trimmed by 8 bases and the J gene end by 0 bases; junction bases not matched to a gene: 8. Per the germline V gene, CDR1 is LNHDA and CDR2 is SQIVND (reference sequence). CDR3 length equals 17 residues. Assay used: immunoSEQ multiplex PCR; TCRdb lists only in-frame clones, some missing. The sample consists of under 200,000 clones, just under 80% of them appearing once. The clonotype originates from a man aged 70-80 years with active or convalescent COVID-19. Source material: peripheral blood. The chain carries TRBV19 and TRBJ1-3; TRBD1 matches 12 bases. The CDR3 nucleotides read TGTGCCAGTTCCGGGACAGGGGGCATCTACTCTGGAAACACCATATATTTT. Protein sequence: CASSGTGGIYSGNTIYF.